These 29 T cell receptor beta chains share one sample of origin, sequenced in a study of cytomegalovirus exposure and HLA in healthy donors. Only in-frame clones appear in the TCRdb table, and some are missing; sequencing was by immunoSEQ multiplex PCR. The sample yields 110,000 or so clones, roughly 82% seen once. The sample was PBMCs. The receptors shown here come from a man in his late teens or twenties in good health and CMV-seronegative.

Only one count was recorded for this clone. The chain employs TRBV15 and TRBJ1-2, with D hard to call. Germline values: CDR1 LNHNV, CDR2 YYDKDF (reference sequence). V dropped 1 base and J dropped 6 bases, with 12 bases sitting between them. This CDR3 region has 14 residues. The CDR3 DNA sequence: TGTGCCACCAGCAGAGCCTTGACGGAGAATGGCTACACCTTC. Translation: CATSRALTENGYTF. Full variable domain (remainder filled in from reference TRBV15 and TRBJ1-2): DAMVIQNPRYQVTQFGKPVTLSCSQTLNHNVMYWYQQKSSQAPKLLFHYYDKDFNNEADTPDNFQSRRPNTSFCFLDIRSPGLGDTAMYLCATSRALTENGYTFGSGTRLTVV.

J is TRBJ2-7 and V is TRBV7-2; 10 bases match TRBD1. This CDR3 is built from 17 residues. CDR1 is SGHTA and CDR2 is FQGNSA in the germline V gene. After removal of 1 base from V and 7 bases from J, the junction contained 13 bases not matched to a gene. CDR3 in DNA: TGTGCCAGCAGCTTAGGGGTTGGAGGGACAGGGGTCGAGGAGCAGTACTTC. This sequence encodes CASSLGVGGTGVEEQYF.

V gene TRBV30 combines with J gene TRBJ2-7; weak D call: TRBD1 (5 bases). Trimming stripped 0 bases from V and 2 bases from J, with 8 bases between. Germline loops: CDR1 GTSNPN, CDR2 SVGIG (reference sequence). This CDR3 has 13 amino acids. In DNA form, the CDR3 reads TGTGCCTGGAGTGTAGGACAAGCCTACGAGCAGTACTTC. It yields the protein CAWSVGQAYEQYF.

V is TRBV2 and J is TRBJ2-3; 10 nucleotides line up with TRBD2. V lost 2 bases and J lost 6; bases outside the gene matches: 2. Germline V gene lookup returns CDR1 SNHLY and CDR2 FYNNEI. The CDR3 totals 14 residues. CDR3 in amino acids: CASSERTSGDTQYF. Written as DNA, the CDR3 is TGTGCCAGCAGTGAAAGGACTAGCGGCGATACGCAGTATTTT.

The chain couples TRBV10-3 to TRBJ2-3; TRBD2 is a possible D gene (6 bases). Germline V gene data show CDR1 as ENHRY and CDR2 as SYGVKD. The CDR3 is 17 residues long. V was trimmed by 4 bases and J by 0 bases, leaving 17 bases between them. This CDR3 is CAISVAGRVPSTDTQYF. DNA of the CDR3: TGTGCCATCAGTGTGGCGGGGCGGGTCCCTAGCACAGATACGCAGTATTTT.

This clone was seen a single time. This rearrangement joins TRBV9 to TRBJ2-2; a possible D gene is TRBD1 (5 bases). The CDR3 spans 17 residues. V was shortened by 5 bases and J by 4 bases, with 21 bases between the two germline ends. From germline, CDR1 is SGDLS and CDR2 YYNGEE. CDR3 loop: CASSGTAGMVLTGELFF. CDR3 DNA sequence: TGTGCCAGCAGTGGAACAGCAGGGATGGTTCTCACCGGGGAGCTGTTTTTT.

The chain joins TRBV5-5 to TRBJ2-3; the D gene is possibly TRBD2 (6 bases). The CDR3 spans 15 residues. Germline lookup yields CDR1 SGHKS and CDR2 YYEKEE (reference sequence). V shed 0 bases and J shed 1 base, with 9 bases lying between them. CDR3 sequence (DNA): TGTGCCAGCAGCTTGGTTTCGGGAGGCACAGATACGCAGTATTTT. It encodes CASSLVSGGTDTQYF.

The V call is TRBV20-1, the J call TRBJ2-3, with D uncertain. The V and J ends lost 3 bases and 3 bases respectively, with 4 bases between them. Germline-derived CDR1 and CDR2 are DFQATT and SNEGSKA (reference sequence). The CDR3 consists of 11 residues. DNA for the CDR3: TGCAGTGCTAGGCAGACAGATACGCAGTATTTT. Protein: CSARQTDTQYF.

The CDR3 DNA follows: TGTGCCAGCAGCGTAGCGGCGGCCCCAAACCACGAGCAGTACTTC. It translates to CASSVAAAPNHEQYF. This rearrangement joins TRBV9 to TRBJ2-7; D not resolved. Germline CDR1 reads SGDLS; CDR2 reads YYNGEE. CDR3 length: 15 residues. Between the trimmed V and J ends, which lost 0 bases and 5 bases, there was a span of 15 bases. The full variable domain, with the rest looked up from reference TRBV9 and TRBJ2-7, is DSGVTQTPKHLITATGQRVTLRCSPRSGDLSVYWYQQSLDQGLQFLIQYYNGEERAKGNILERFSAQQFPDLHSELNLSSLELGDSALYFCASSVAAAPNHEQYFGPGTRLTVT.

The chain employs TRBV9 and TRBJ1-5; weak D call: TRBD1 (5 bases). Germline lookup yields CDR1 SGDLS and CDR2 YYNGEE. The CDR3 length is 14 residues. V was clipped by 4 bases and J by 6 bases, with 14 bases between them. CDR3 coding DNA: TGTGCCAGCAGCCGAGGAGGGACGGGTCAGCCCCAGCATTTT. It codes for CASSRGGTGQPQHF.

The chain carries TRBV6-5 and TRBJ2-6; D uncertain. Germline CDR1 and CDR2: MNHEY and SVGAGI. This CDR3 is built from 16 residues. Trimming removed 0 bases at V and 3 bases at J, with 9 bases between. The CDR3 nucleotides read TGTGCCAGCAGTTACTCGTGGCCTGGTGGGGCCAACGTCCTGACTTTC. Its translation is CASSYSWPGGANVLTF.

The V gene is TRBV29-1, the J gene TRBJ2-5, with 14 bases that match TRBD2. Losses at the gene ends were 5 bases for V and 5 bases for J; bases not matched to a gene: 7. Germline V gives CDR1 SQVTM, CDR2 ANQGSEA. This CDR3 region has 15 residues. The CDR3 reads CSVTGTSGSRETQYF. The CDR3 DNA follows: TGCAGCGTTACGGGGACTAGCGGGAGTCGGGAGACCCAGTACTTC.

In nucleotides, the CDR3 is TGTGCCATCAGCTACACAGGGACTAACACAGATACGCAGTATTTT. This translates into CAISYTGTNTDTQYF. V is TRBV10-3 and J is TRBJ2-3, with a tentative D call TRBD2 (7 bases). CDR1 and CDR2 (germline): ENHRY, SYGVKD. V lost 6 bases and J lost 2, with 15 bases in between. This CDR3 region has 15 residues.

The CDR3 region has the DNA TGTGCCAGTAAAACTCGTAGGGGGATTGGGGAGCTGTTTTTT. Translation: CASKTRRGIGELFF. The chain recombines TRBV19 with TRBJ2-2, with D possibly TRBD1 on 6 matching bases. The CDR3 loop spans 14 amino acids. Germline V lookup: CDR1 LNHDA, CDR2 SQIVND (reference sequence). V dropped 7 bases and J dropped 8 bases, with 17 bases sitting between them.

V usage is TRBV18 and J usage is TRBJ2-7, with 7 nucleotides matching TRBD1. The CDR3 has 14 amino acids. Germline values: CDR1 KGHSH, CDR2 LQKENI. V lost 3 bases to trimming and J lost 3 bases; unmatched junction nucleotides: 5. CDR3: CASSPRDRDYEQYF. The CDR3 DNA sequence: TGTGCCAGCTCACCCCGGGACAGAGACTACGAGCAGTACTTC.

This clone occurred a few times. This chain joins TRBV4-2 and TRBJ2-5; 12 bases agree with TRBD2. CDR1 is LGHNA, CDR2 YNFKEQ, per germline. The CDR3 consists of 16 residues. Unmatched junction bases numbered 5, after V lost 0 bases and J lost 6 bases. CDR3 in amino acids: CASSQDLAGGVKTQYF. The CDR3 bases are TGTGCCAGCAGCCAAGATCTAGCGGGAGGGGTAAAGACCCAGTACTTC.

V is TRBV6-5 and J is TRBJ2-1, with 8 bases matching TRBD2. The germline V gene encodes CDR1 MNHEY and CDR2 SVGAGI. Trimming removed 4 bases from V and 8 bases from J; junction bases left unmatched: 13. This CDR3 contains 16 residues. The CDR3 coding sequence is TGTGCCAGCAGTTCTCGGGGGGGACGCATTAGGCATGAGCAGTTCTTC. This translates into CASSSRGGRIRHEQFF.

The chain has TRBV12-5 and TRBJ1-5, with TRBD1 matching over 10 bases. Trimming at V came to 5 bases and at J to 6 bases, leaving 4 bases not matched to a gene. CDR1 is LGHNT and CDR2 is FRNRAP in the germline V gene. The CDR3 contains 14 residues. CDR3 sequence (DNA): TGTGCTAGTGGTCCTGGGACAGGGGTTCAGCCCCAGCATTTT. Translated: CASGPGTGVQPQHF.

DNA of the CDR3: TGTGCCAGCAGCTCCGACGAGGGGAAGCGGGGGTTATACAATGAGCAGTTCTTC. Protein product: CASSSDEGKRGLYNEQFF. The rearrangement links TRBV7-9 to TRBJ2-1, with 8 bases that match TRBD2. This CDR3 is built from 18 residues. Per the germline V gene, CDR1 is SEHNR and CDR2 is FQNEAQ (reference sequence). V was pared by 4 bases and J by 4 bases, with 15 bases of the junction left unmatched.

The genes are TRBV7-8 and TRBJ1-1; the D is unclear. V gave up 5 bases and J gave up 4 bases, with 8 bases separating them. The CDR3 runs to 12 residues. Germline-derived CDR1 and CDR2 are SGHVS and FQNEAQ. The CDR3 spells CASSIGSTEAFF. Here the CDR3 DNA reads TGTGCCAGCAGCATCGGTAGCACTGAAGCTTTCTTT. The variable domain in full, completed from reference TRBV7-8 and TRBJ1-1, reads GAGVSQSPRYKVAKRGQDVALRCDPISGHVSLFWYQQALGQGPEFLTYFQNEAQLDKSGLPSDRFFAERPEGSVSTLKIQRTQQEDSAVYLCASSIGSTEAFFGQGTRLTVV.

The chain recombines TRBV30 with TRBJ2-5; 8 nucleotides line up with TRBD2. V lost 5 bases to trimming and J lost 7 bases; unmatched junction nucleotides: 9. The CDR3 contains 13 residues. CDR1 and CDR2 (germline): GTSNPN, SVGIG (reference sequence). CDR3 sequence (DNA): TGTGCCTGGGACGGGGGGGTCGGGGGGACCCAGTACTTC. It encodes CAWDGGVGGTQYF.

The V call is TRBV27, the J call TRBJ2-2; 13 nucleotides match TRBD2. Germline values: CDR1 MNHEY, CDR2 SMNVEV (reference sequence). The junction had 8 bases not matched to a gene; V was cut back by 4 bases and J by 3 bases. The CDR3 is 18 amino acids. CDR3 sequence: CASSSTSGGHRDTGELFF. The CDR3 bases are TGTGCCAGCAGTTCGACTAGCGGGGGGCATCGAGACACCGGGGAGCTGTTTTTT.

The DNA of the CDR3 is TGCAGCGTTGAAGACGGGAGTCAAGTCCGCGAGCAGTACTTC. This codes for CSVEDGSQVREQYF. V and J are TRBV29-1 and TRBJ2-7; the D gene is possibly TRBD2 (6 bases). Deletions cut 0 bases from V and 6 bases from J, with 15 bases between. Germline V gives CDR1 SQVTM, CDR2 ANQGSEA. This CDR3 is built from 14 residues.

This rearrangement joins TRBV6-1 to TRBJ1-6, with a tentative D call TRBD1 (5 bases). The ends were cut back, 5 bases at V and 2 bases at J, with 7 bases in the middle. Looked up from germline, CDR1 is MNHNS and CDR2 is SASEGT. The CDR3 is 14 amino acids. The CDR3 nucleotides read TGTGCCAGCAGTTCAGGGCCCTATAATTCACCCCTCCACTTT. Amino acid sequence: CASSSGPYNSPLHF.

V and J are TRBV19 and TRBJ1-5; 8 nucleotides match TRBD1. Germline V gives CDR1 LNHDA, CDR2 SQIVND (reference sequence). J lost 3 bases, V lost 5 bases, and 6 bases had no gene match. This CDR3 spans 15 amino acids. The CDR3 DNA follows: TGTGCCAGTAGTCTCCGGACAGGGCACAATCAGCCCCAGCATTTT. Amino acids: CASSLRTGHNQPQHF.

The CDR3 region has the DNA TGTGCCAGCAGAAGCTCGGTCACAGGCCCGATAAACACCGGGGAGCTGTTTTTT. Amino acids: CASRSSVTGPINTGELFF. V usage is TRBV5-4 and J usage is TRBJ2-2; the D gene is possibly TRBD1 (5 bases). This CDR3 is 18 amino acids long. Germline values: CDR1 SGHNT, CDR2 YYREEE (reference sequence). V dropped 5 bases and J dropped 2 bases, with 22 bases sitting between them.

V and J are TRBV29-1 and TRBJ1-2, with no clear D. Trimming left V 6 bases short and J 6 bases short, with 17 bases between. The CDR3 consists of 13 residues. Germline lookup yields CDR1 SQVTM and CDR2 ANQGSEA. CDR3 amino acids: CSVDRARADGYTF. CDR3 nucleotides: TGCAGCGTGGACCGGGCCCGAGCGGATGGCTACACCTTC. Complete variable domain (other parts from reference TRBV29-1 and TRBJ1-2): SAVISQKPSRDICQRGTSLTIQCQVDSQVTMMFWYRQQPGQSLTLIATANQGSEATYESGFVIDKFPISRPNLTFSTLTVSNMSPEDSSIYLCSVDRARADGYTFGSGTRLTVV.

This rearrangement joins TRBV7-9 to TRBJ1-1; 7 positions match TRBD1. The CDR3 is 16 residues long. V trimming: 4 bases; J trimming: 1 base; junction bases outside the gene matches: 9. Germline loops: CDR1 SEHNR, CDR2 FQNEAQ (reference sequence). This CDR3 reads CASSSSWTGRNTEAFF. The CDR3 coding sequence is TGTGCCAGCAGCTCATCCTGGACAGGCCGGAACACTGAAGCTTTCTTT.

A single count supports this clone. The V gene is TRBV11-3, the J gene TRBJ1-4; D is unresolved. There are 16 residues in the CDR3. Germline CDR1 reads SGHNT; CDR2 reads YENEEA. The V and J ends lost 6 bases and 2 bases respectively, with 16 bases between them. The CDR3, as DNA: TGTGCCAGCAGTCAGGCCGCAGGCCCTACTAATGAAAAACTGTTTTTT. Amino acid sequence: CASSQAAGPTNEKLFF.